The 21 T cell receptor beta chains listed next were all sequenced from one sample in a study of blood T cell repertoires in COVID-19 (dated by TCRdb to the early 2020s). The library relied on the immunoSEQ multiplex PCR assay. Here the immuneACCESS table is served through TCRdb, limited to in-frame sequences with V and J called. Missing clones are a known gap in these copies; in checked studies unresolved V genes cover under half, and the rest lacks a known reason. The sample profile shows fewer than 650,000 clones; about 88% of them were found once. The top ten clones comprise less than 9% of the sample. Sequencing was performed on peripheral blood. Source of these receptors: a woman in her forties or fifties with COVID-19, enrolled during active disease.

This chain joins TRBV7-8 and TRBJ1-5; D uncertain. Germline V CDR1 and CDR2: SGHVS, FQNEAQ. V was trimmed by 5 bases and J by 5 bases, leaving 19 bases between them. CDR3 length: 16 residues. CDR3 bases: TGTGCCAGCAGCCAATACTTAGGTCGGAGGGATCAGCCCCAGCATTTT. Protein sequence: CASSQYLGRRDQPQHF.

V gene TRBV5-5 combines with J gene TRBJ2-3; TRBD2 is a possible D gene (5 bases). The germline V gene has CDR1 SGHKS and CDR2 YYEKEE (reference sequence). V lost 2 bases and J lost 1, with 11 bases in between. The CDR3 covers 15 residues. The CDR3 sequence is CASSLAAPRTDTQYF. In nucleotides, the CDR3 is TGTGCCAGCAGCTTAGCGGCACCTCGCACAGATACGCAGTATTTT.

The rearrangement joins TRBV13 to TRBJ1-1; D remains ambiguous. Trimming stripped 6 bases from V and 1 base from J, with 9 bases between. The CDR3 length is 13 residues. From germline, CDR1 is PRHDT and CDR2 FYEKMQ (reference sequence). CDR3 DNA: TGTGCCAGCAGTTATACAGAGAACACTGAAGCTTTCTTT. Translation: CASSYTENTEAFF.

The chain employs TRBV5-4 and TRBJ1-2; the match to TRBD1 covers 9 bases. Germline values: CDR1 SGHNT, CDR2 YYREEE (reference sequence). The CDR3 totals 14 residues. Unmatched junction bases numbered 5, after V lost 3 bases and J lost 5 bases. The CDR3 bases are TGTGCCAGCAGCTCAAGGACAGGGGTATATGGCTACACCTTC. It translates to CASSSRTGVYGYTF.

The gene calls are TRBV12-5 and TRBJ1-4, with 7 bases matching TRBD1. The CDR3 extends over 15 amino acids. Germline V gives CDR1 LGHNT, CDR2 FRNRAP. V was clipped by 5 bases and J by 1 base; unmatched bases: 4. CDR3 DNA sequence: TGTGCTAGTGGTGCCCCAGGGGGAACTAATGAAAAACTGTTTTTT. Encoded protein: CASGAPGGTNEKLFF.

The rearrangement joins TRBV3-1 (or the pseudogene TRBV3-2) to TRBJ2-2; D uncertain. Trimming removed 0 bases from V and 7 bases from J, with 9 bases in between. The germline V gene has CDR1 LGHDT and CDR2 YNNKEL (reference sequence). This CDR3 is built from 14 residues. Here the CDR3 reads CASSQDPFLGELFF. CDR3 sequence (DNA): TGTGCCAGCAGCCAAGATCCCTTCCTCGGGGAGCTGTTTTTT.

Comments on this clone: A read error may account for a junction end that differs from germline. This chain connects TRBV19 to TRBJ2-1; D may be TRBD1 (6 bases). The germline CDR1 and CDR2 sequences are LNHDA and SQIVND (reference sequence). CDR3 length equals 17 residues. CDR3 in DNA: TGTGCCAGTAGTATGACCGTCGCAGGGGCGGGTTACAGTGAGCAGTTCTTC. Amino acids: CASSMTVAGAGYSEQFF.

CDR3 bases: TGTGCCAGCAGTTTGTTCGGGACAGGTTTGAATCAGCCCCAGCATTTT. This codes for CASSLFGTGLNQPQHF. The chain links TRBV27 to TRBJ1-5; TRBD1 matches 8 bases. V shed 3 bases, J shed 4 bases, and the junction held 8 bases outside the gene matches. The germline V gene has CDR1 MNHEY and CDR2 SMNVEV (reference sequence). CDR3 length: 16 residues.

This clone was counted once. The rearrangement joins TRBV3-1 (or the pseudogene TRBV3-2) to TRBJ2-1, with TRBD2 matching 12 bases. CDR3 size: 16 residues. The ends lost 5 bases at V and 0 bases at J; junction bases unmatched: 2. Germline values: CDR1 LGHDT, CDR2 YNNKEL (reference sequence). The CDR3 nucleotides are TGTGCCAGCAGCTCTAGCGGGGGGGCCTCCTACAATGAGCAGTTCTTC. This encodes CASSSSGGASYNEQFF.

The chain is built from TRBV5-4 and TRBJ2-4, with 10 bases lining up with TRBD2. The length of the CDR3 is 17 residues. V was pared by 4 bases and J by 9 bases, with 16 bases of the junction left unmatched. Germline CDR1 SGHNT, CDR2 YYREEE (reference sequence). CDR3 nucleotide sequence: TGTGCCAGCAGCGCCCCCGTAGGGGGGGAGCGGGGGGGCATTCAGTACTTC. Amino acid sequence: CASSAPVGGERGGIQYF.

V and J are TRBV2 and TRBJ2-1; possibly TRBD1 for D (5 bases). CDR1 SNHLY and CDR2 FYNNEI come from the germline V gene. The V gene lost 8 bases and the J gene lost 7 bases, with 21 bases spanning the gap. This CDR3 has 15 residues. The DNA for the CDR3 is TGTGCCAGCCTCATCGGCAGGGTAAAAAGGAATGAGCAGTTCTTC. Its translation is CASLIGRVKRNEQFF.

The chain combines TRBV10-1 with TRBJ1-1; D possibly corresponds to TRBD1 (5 bases). Trimming left V 0 bases short and J 5 bases short, with 10 bases between. The CDR3 is 14 amino acids. The germline V gene has CDR1 WNHNN and CDR2 SYGVQD (reference sequence). The CDR3 coding sequence is TGCGCCAGCAGTGAGTCGACAGTAGGAACTGAAGCTTTCTTT. Protein sequence: CASSESTVGTEAFF.

The chain carries TRBV2 and TRBJ2-5; D is undetermined. Germline V gives CDR1 SNHLY, CDR2 FYNNEI. This CDR3 has 13 amino acids. Trimming took off 2 bases at V and 1 base at J, with 5 bases between the two ends. The CDR3 bases are TGTGCCAGCAGTGAAAACTCCCAAGAGACCCAGTACTTC. Protein sequence: CASSENSQETQYF. The variable domain in full, completed from reference TRBV2 and TRBJ2-5, reads EPEVTQTPSHQVTQMGQEVILRCVPISNHLYFYWYRQILGQKVEFLVSFYNNEISEKSEIFDDQFSVERPDGSNFTLKIRSTKLEDSAMYFCASSENSQETQYFGPGTRLLVL.

The rearrangement joins TRBV29-1 to TRBJ1-1; 10 bases match TRBD1. The V gene's germline CDR1 is SQVTM and CDR2 ANQGSEA. The CDR3 sequence is 13 residues long. Losses at the gene ends were 6 bases for V and 5 bases for J; bases not matched to a gene: 6. Here the CDR3 reads CSVSTGGETEAFF. CDR3 in DNA: TGCAGCGTCTCGACAGGGGGCGAGACTGAAGCTTTCTTT.

The chain joins TRBV2 to TRBJ2-1; 7 bases map to TRBD1. This CDR3 is built from 15 residues. V trimming: 2 bases; J trimming: 6 bases; junction bases outside the gene matches: 7. CDR1 and CDR2 from the germline V gene are SNHLY and FYNNEI. The CDR3 sequence is CASSERGLRGNEQFF. CDR3 DNA sequence: TGTGCCAGCAGTGAAAGGGGGCTGAGGGGCAATGAGCAGTTCTTC. Combining the CDR3 with reference TRBV2 and TRBJ2-1 gives the whole variable domain EPEVTQTPSHQVTQMGQEVILRCVPISNHLYFYWYRQILGQKVEFLVSFYNNEISEKSEIFDDQFSVERPDGSNFTLKIRSTKLEDSAMYFCASSERGLRGNEQFFGPGTRLTVL.

CDR3 DNA: TGCGCCAGCAGCGGCTCGGACTCCCTCTTGGAGCAGTTCTTC. Protein: CASSGSDSLLEQFF. The chain couples TRBV5-1 to TRBJ2-1, with D maybe TRBD2 (5 bases). The V and J ends lost 4 bases and 10 bases respectively, with 18 bases between them. The CDR3 consists of 14 residues. CDR1 and CDR2 from the germline V gene are SGHRS and YFSETQ.

This clone was recorded many times. The V gene is TRBV5-1, the J gene TRBJ2-7; 10 bases match TRBD1. The germline V gene encodes CDR1 SGHRS and CDR2 YFSETQ. The CDR3 spans 17 residues. The V segment lost 0 bases and the J segment 3 bases; nucleotides outside the gene matches: 9. The CDR3 sequence: CASSLAVRTGGNYEQYF. As DNA, the CDR3 is TGCGCCAGCAGCTTGGCCGTCCGGACAGGGGGGAACTACGAGCAGTACTTC.

V gene TRBV2 combines with J gene TRBJ2-1, with 7 nucleotides matching TRBD1. Germline lookup yields CDR1 SNHLY and CDR2 FYNNEI. This CDR3 region has 18 residues. With V trimmed by 8 bases and J by 0 bases, 16 bases remained unmatched. The CDR3 nucleotides read TGTGCCAGCGCAACCCCTTCAGGACAGGCCAACTCCTACAATGAGCAGTTCTTC. Encoded protein: CASATPSGQANSYNEQFF.

The chain is built from TRBV11-3 and TRBJ2-3; maybe TRBD2 (6 bases). There are 14 residues in the CDR3. The V end lost 3 bases, the J end lost 9 bases, and 16 bases lay between the germline ends. CDR1 and CDR2 (germline): SGHNT, YENEEA. CDR3 bases: TGTGCCAGCAGCTTGGAGCTGACCGGGAGCACGCAGTATTTT. Translated, it gives CASSLELTGSTQYF.

The chain employs TRBV18 and TRBJ1-1; 11 nucleotides match TRBD1. CDR1 and CDR2 from the germline V gene are KGHSH and LQKENI. The CDR3 is made up of 15 amino acids. J was trimmed by 3 bases and V by 4 bases; bases with no gene match: 4. CDR3 bases: TGTGCCAGCTCACTTGGACAGGGGGCGTACACTGAAGCTTTCTTT. Translating gives CASSLGQGAYTEAFF.

CDR3 DNA sequence: TGTGCCACCAGTGAGAATCAGGGTAGGCCCCAGCATTTT. Protein: CATSENQGRPQHF. The chain recombines TRBV24-1 with TRBJ1-5; D possibly corresponds to TRBD1 (5 bases). The germline gives CDR1 KGHDR, CDR2 SFDVKD. The V gene lost 4 bases and the J gene lost 9 bases, with 12 bases spanning the gap. The CDR3 runs to 13 residues.